The clone carrying this T cell receptor beta chain is a singleton in its sample. Original processing methods: By means of reference gene primer amplification, nucleated cell counts were estimated. TCRdb's copy holds only in-frame clones and misses some; the assay was immunoSEQ multiplex PCR. The V and J calls and clone size come from that table; D and trimming were worked out from the DNA. This sample has about 70,000 clones, with approximately 78% found just once. This sample is drawn from a study of blood T cell repertoires in COVID-19. Study information: From T cells, B-cell-depleted T cells, or PBMCs came the material, which was cDNA or gDNA.

Deletions cut 1 base from V and 5 bases from J, with 11 bases between. CDR3 size: 14 residues. The V gene's germline CDR1 is SEHNR and CDR2 FQNEAQ (reference sequence). Source material: peripheral blood. The chain carries TRBV7-9 and TRBJ1-1; maybe TRBD1 (6 bases). This TCR was sampled from a man older than 75 with acute or convalescent COVID-19. In nucleotides, the CDR3 is TGTGCCAGCAGCTTAGGCGTCACAGGGACTGAAGCTTTCTTT. As protein: CASSLGVTGTEAFF.